This T cell receptor (beta chain) was captured in a study of post-analysis software for immune sequencing data. General study points: Included in a set of several TRBV segments more frequent in patients than controls were TRBV5-6, TRBV5-1 and TRBV20-1. When compared against controls, multiple sclerosis patients showed significantly lower normalized Chao1 diversity.

This clonotype turned up a few times. Its antigen is unknown. Incorporated into the TCR beta cDNA libraries were unique molecular identifiers, which served to reduce PCR and sequencing biases. TCRdb reanalysed the PCR reads using MiXCR and keeps one entry per CDR3 protein. Among roughly 870,000 distinct CDR3 sequences listed, around 50% were seen once. The CDR3 is 15 residues long. Germline CDR1 DFQATT, CDR2 SNEGSKA (reference sequence). Trimming pared 6 bases from V and 0 bases from J, leaving 15 bases between. Sequencing was done on a sample of blood. The TCR sequence derives from a girl under 18 with multiple sclerosis. V gene TRBV20-1 combines with J gene TRBJ1-5; D not certain. CDR3 coding DNA: TGCAGTGCCAGAAGAGATGAGTATAGCAATCAGCCCCAGCATTTT. Translated, it gives CSARRDEYSNQPQHF.